Listed below are T cell receptor beta chains from one sample, sequenced in a study of shared clonotypes between healthy human individuals. Measured with immunoSEQ multiplex PCR; TCRdb has only the in-frame clones, and not every one. The top ten hold more than 1.5% of the sample, which has around 700,000 clones, approximately 74% seen once. The specimen sequenced was memory CD4+ T cells sorted from blood. The receptors stem from a woman between 25 and 40 years old in good health. Each CDR3 is given with its conserved first and last residue. D genes are given only for firm matches. The size of a clone is reported for some rows only, either as once, few or many, or as a class for expanded clones.

V,D,J,size,DNA,CDR3
TRBV5-6,-,TRBJ2-2,-,TGTGCCAGCAGCTTTGTTGCGGGGAACACCGGGGAGCTGTTTTTT,CASSFVAGNTGELFF
TRBV5-1,-,TRBJ1-1,-,TGCGCCAGCAGCTCCCTCCGGTCGGTGAACACTGAAGCTTTCTTT,CASSSLRSVNTEAFF
TRBV6-6,-,TRBJ2-1,-,TGTGCCAGCAGTTACTCTAGCGGAGGGGGTAATGAGCAGTTCTTC,CASSYSSGGGNEQFF
TRBV11-2,TRBD2,TRBJ2-1,-,TGTGCCAGCAGCTCCCTAACTAGCGGGGGCTACAATGAGCAGTTCTTC,CASSSLTSGGYNEQFF
TRBV7-2,TRBD2,TRBJ2-7,-,TGTGCCAGCAGCTTAGCTTACGGGCCGGGACTAGCGGGAGCCAGGCGGTACTTC,CASSLAYGPGLAGARRYF
TRBV5-1,-,TRBJ2-1,-,TGCGCCAGCAATTCCGCCCGGGTCCGGAGTGAGCAGTTCTTC,CASNSARVRSEQFF
TRBV7-6,TRBD2,TRBJ2-3,few,TGTGCCAGCAGCCCAATTGGGAGAGCGGGGAGCACAGATACGCAGTATTTT,CASSPIGRAGSTDTQYF
TRBV19,-,TRBJ1-4,few,TGTGCCAGTAGGGGCGGCGGTAATGAAAAACTGTTTTTT,CASRGGGNEKLFF
TRBV5-8,-,TRBJ1-2,once,TGTGCCAGCAGCCTCGACCGGGGGGCGAAAGGATATGGCTACACCTTC,CASSLDRGAKGYGYTF
TRBV30,TRBD1,TRBJ2-4,-,TGTGCCTGGAGTGTGGGACAGGAAAACATTCAGTACTTC,CAWSVGQENIQYF
TRBV5-6,-,TRBJ2-7,-,TGTGCCAGCAGCTTGGGTGGGGGCATGTATTCGGGTTACGAGCAGTACTTC,CASSLGGGMYSGYEQYF
TRBV15,-,TRBJ2-1,-,TGTGCCACCAGCACATATTACACCGGGGGAGGCAATGAGCAGTTCTTC,CATSTYYTGGGNEQFF
TRBV4-1,-,TRBJ1-1,once,TGCGCCAGCAGCCGAGATCGGCAGAGACGAGACACTGAAGCTTTCTTT,CASSRDRQRRDTEAFF